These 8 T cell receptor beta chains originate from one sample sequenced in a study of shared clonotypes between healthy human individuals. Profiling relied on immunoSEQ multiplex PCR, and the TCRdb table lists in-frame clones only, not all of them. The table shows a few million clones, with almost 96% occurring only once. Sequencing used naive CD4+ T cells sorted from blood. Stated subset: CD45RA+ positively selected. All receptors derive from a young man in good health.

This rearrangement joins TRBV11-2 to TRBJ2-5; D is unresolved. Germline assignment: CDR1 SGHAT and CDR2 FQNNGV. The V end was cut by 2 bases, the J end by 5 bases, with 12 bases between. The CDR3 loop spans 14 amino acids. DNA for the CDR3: TGTGCCAGCAGCTTAAGCCAGATCGGCGAGACCCAGTACTTC. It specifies CASSLSQIGETQYF.

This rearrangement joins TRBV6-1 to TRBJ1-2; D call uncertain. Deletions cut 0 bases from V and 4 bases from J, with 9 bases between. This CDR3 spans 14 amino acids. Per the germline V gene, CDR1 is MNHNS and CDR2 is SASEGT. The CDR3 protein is CASSEAPEIYGYTF. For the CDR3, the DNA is TGTGCCAGCAGTGAAGCGCCAGAGATCTATGGCTACACCTTC.

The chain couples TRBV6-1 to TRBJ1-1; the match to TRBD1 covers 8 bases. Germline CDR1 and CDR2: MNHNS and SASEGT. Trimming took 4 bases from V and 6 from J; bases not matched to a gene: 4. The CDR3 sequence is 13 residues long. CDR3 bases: TGTGCCAGCAGTGGCTGGACAGGGTCTGAAGCTTTCTTT. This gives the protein CASSGWTGSEAFF.

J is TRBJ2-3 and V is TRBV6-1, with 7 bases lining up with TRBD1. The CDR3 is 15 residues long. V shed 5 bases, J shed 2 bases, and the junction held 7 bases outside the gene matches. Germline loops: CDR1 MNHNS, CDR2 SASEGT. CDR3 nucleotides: TGTGCCAGCAGTTCCCTCAGGGGGACCACAGATACGCAGTATTTT. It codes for CASSSLRGTTDTQYF.

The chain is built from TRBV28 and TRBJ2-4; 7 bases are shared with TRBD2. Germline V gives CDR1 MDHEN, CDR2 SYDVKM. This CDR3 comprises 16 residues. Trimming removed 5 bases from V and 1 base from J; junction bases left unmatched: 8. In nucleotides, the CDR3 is TGTGCCAGCAGTGTGCTTTTAGCGGGTGCCAAAAACATTCAGTACTTC. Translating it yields CASSVLLAGAKNIQYF.

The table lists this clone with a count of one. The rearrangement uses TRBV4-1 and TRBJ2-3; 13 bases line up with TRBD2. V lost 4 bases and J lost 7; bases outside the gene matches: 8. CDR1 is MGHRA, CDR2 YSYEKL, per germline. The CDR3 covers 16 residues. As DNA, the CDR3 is TGCGCCAGCAGCCTTTCACTAGCGGGAGGGCCGAATACGCAGTATTTT. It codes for CASSLSLAGGPNTQYF.

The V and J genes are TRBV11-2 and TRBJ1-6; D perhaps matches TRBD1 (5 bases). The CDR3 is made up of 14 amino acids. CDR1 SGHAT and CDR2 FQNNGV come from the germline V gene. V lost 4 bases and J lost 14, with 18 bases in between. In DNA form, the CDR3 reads TGTGCCAGCAGCTCGGGGCTGATCAAGCCCTCCCTCCACTTT. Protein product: CASSSGLIKPSLHF.

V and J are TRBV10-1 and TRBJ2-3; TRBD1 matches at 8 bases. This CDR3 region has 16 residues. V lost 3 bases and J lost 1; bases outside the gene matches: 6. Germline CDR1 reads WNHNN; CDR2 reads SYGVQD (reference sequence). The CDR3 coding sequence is TGCGCCAGCAGTGATTCCCCGGGACAGGGCACAGATACGCAGTATTTT. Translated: CASSDSPGQGTDTQYF.